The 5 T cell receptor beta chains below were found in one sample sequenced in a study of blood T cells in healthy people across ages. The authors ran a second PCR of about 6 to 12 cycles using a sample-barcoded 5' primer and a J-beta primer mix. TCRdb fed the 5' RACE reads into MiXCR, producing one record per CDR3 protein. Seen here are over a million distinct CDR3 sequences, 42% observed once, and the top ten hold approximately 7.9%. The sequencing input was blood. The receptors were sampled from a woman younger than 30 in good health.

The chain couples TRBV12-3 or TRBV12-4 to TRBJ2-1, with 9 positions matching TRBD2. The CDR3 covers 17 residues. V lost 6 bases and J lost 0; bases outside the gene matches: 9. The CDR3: CASRGRLAESSYNEQFF. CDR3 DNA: TGTGCCAGCAGGGGGAGACTAGCGGAAAGCTCCTACAATGAGCAGTTCTTC.

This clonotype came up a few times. CDR3 amino acids: CASSFMGLAGFLADTQYF. DNA of the CDR3: TGTGCCAGCAGTTTTATGGGGCTAGCGGGATTTTTGGCAGATACGCAGTATTTT. This sequence joins TRBV12-3 or TRBV12-4 and TRBJ2-3; 9 positions match TRBD2. V trimming: 3 bases; J trimming: 4 bases; junction bases outside the gene matches: 14. This CDR3 region has 18 residues.

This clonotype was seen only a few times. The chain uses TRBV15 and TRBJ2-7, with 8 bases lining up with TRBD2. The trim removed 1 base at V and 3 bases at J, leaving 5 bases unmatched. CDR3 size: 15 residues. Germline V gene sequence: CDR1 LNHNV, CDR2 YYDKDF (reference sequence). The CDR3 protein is CATSRVREVYYEQYF. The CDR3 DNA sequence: TGTGCCACCAGCAGAGTGCGGGAGGTCTACTACGAGCAGTACTTC. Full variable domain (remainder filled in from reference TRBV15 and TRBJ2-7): DAMVIQNPRYQVTQFGKPVTLSCSQTLNHNVMYWYQQKSSQAPKLLFHYYDKDFNNEADTPDNFQSRRPNTSFCFLDIRSPGLGDTAMYLCATSRVREVYYEQYFGPGTRLTVT.

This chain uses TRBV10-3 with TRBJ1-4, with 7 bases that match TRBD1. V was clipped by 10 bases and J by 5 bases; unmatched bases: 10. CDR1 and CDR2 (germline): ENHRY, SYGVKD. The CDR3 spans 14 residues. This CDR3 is CATGLQGLNEKLFF. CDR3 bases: TGTGCCACCGGCCTACAGGGGCTAAATGAAAAACTGTTTTTT.

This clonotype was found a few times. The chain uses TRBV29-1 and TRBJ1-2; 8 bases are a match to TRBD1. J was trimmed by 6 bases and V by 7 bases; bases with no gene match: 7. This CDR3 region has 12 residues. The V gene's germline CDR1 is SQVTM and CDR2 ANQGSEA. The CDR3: CSAPGQVDGYTF. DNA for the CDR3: TGCAGCGCCCCGGGACAGGTAGATGGCTACACCTTC.